Listed below are T cell receptor beta chains from one sample, sequenced in a study of blood T cell repertoires in COVID-19. Profiling relied on immunoSEQ multiplex PCR, and the TCRdb table lists in-frame clones only, not all of them. The repertoire includes some 350,000 clones, 91% of them detected once, and 2.5% to 4% sits in the top ten. The sample consisted of peripheral blood. Every receptor here comes from a woman under 30 who had recovered from COVID-19. Both conserved end residues are part of each CDR3. A D gene is named only where the DNA matches it firmly. Clone size, where shown, is once, few, many, or a class for clones that have expanded.

cdr3_aa cdr3_nt d_call j_call v_call clone_size
CASSAGTDYGYTF TGTGCCAGCAGCGCGGGGACAGACTATGGCTACACCTTC TRBD1 TRBJ1-2 TRBV5-4 NA
CASSIVSGRAGVEQFF TGTGCCAGTAGTATAGTGAGCGGGAGGGCCGGGGTTGAGCAGTTCTTC TRBD2 TRBJ2-1 TRBV19 NA
CASRITSGHNEQFF TGTGCCAGCAGAATAACTAGTGGCCACAATGAGCAGTTCTTC NA TRBJ2-1 TRBV27 NA
CASSLTVGYNEQFF TGTGCCAGCAGCTTAACAGTCGGCTACAATGAGCAGTTCTTC NA TRBJ2-1 TRBV7-9 NA
CASNPSGGTGQPQHF TGTGCCAGCAACCCGTCAGGGGGAACGGGTCAGCCCCAGCATTTT TRBD1 TRBJ1-5 TRBV2 NA
CASSNTGGFGYTF TGTGCCAGTAGTAATACAGGGGGCTTTGGCTACACCTTC TRBD1 TRBJ1-2 TRBV19 NA
CASSYYGGNSGNTIYF TGTGCCAGCAGTTATTATGGCGGGAACTCTGGAAACACCATATATTTT NA TRBJ1-3 TRBV6-6 NA
CASSQGSGRGVTGELFF TGCGCCAGCAGCCAAGGAAGTGGGCGGGGGGTAACCGGGGAGCTGTTTTTT TRBD2 TRBJ2-2 TRBV4-1 NA
CASSIRAGWTEAFF TGTGCCAGTAGTATTAGGGCAGGGTGGACTGAAGCTTTCTTT NA TRBJ1-1 TRBV19 NA
CASSQAGTGDEKLFF TGCGCCAGCAGCCAAGCGGGGACAGGGGACGAAAAACTGTTTTTT TRBD1 TRBJ1-4 TRBV4-3 few
CAWSARGDRGTGELFF TGTGCCTGGAGTGCTCGGGGGGACAGGGGAACCGGGGAGCTGTTTTTT TRBD1 TRBJ2-2 TRBV30 NA
CASSYRMGLSYGYTF TGTGCCAGCAGTTACCGGATGGGGCTGAGTTATGGCTACACCTTC NA TRBJ1-2 TRBV6-2/TRBV6-3 NA
CASSEGTITEAFF TGCGCCAGCAGTGAGGGGACAATCACTGAAGCTTTCTTT NA TRBJ1-1 TRBV10-2 once
CASSQVAGADTQYF TGTGCCAGCAGCCAAGTCGCGGGAGCTGATACGCAGTATTTT TRBD2 TRBJ2-3 TRBV3-1/TRBV3-2 NA
CSGGGSYNEQFF TGCAGCGGAGGGGGCTCCTACAATGAGCAGTTCTTC NA TRBJ2-1 TRBV29-1 NA
CASGGTSGYNEQFF TGTGCCAGCGGAGGGACTAGCGGGTACAATGAGCAGTTCTTC TRBD2 TRBJ2-1 TRBV9 NA
CATSRGGDRNQPQHF TGTGCCACCAGCAGAGGTGGGGACAGAAATCAGCCCCAGCATTTT TRBD1 TRBJ1-5 TRBV15 once
CASSSGTSVNEQFF TGTGCCAGCAGCTCCGGGACTAGCGTTAATGAGCAGTTCTTC TRBD2 TRBJ2-1 TRBV14 NA